These 21 T cell receptor beta chains came from one sample sequenced in a study of metastatic and nonmetastatic thyroid tumors. There were no patients who had received any treatment before thyroid surgery. With MiXCR, TCRdb called clones anew from the PCR reads. The sample shows about 20,000 clones, around 16% of them seen only once. The sequencing input was blood. The receptors stem from a female donor with papillary thyroid cancer or a benign thyroid nodule (not recorded which). Some clones in this sample may be carry-over from other donors' samples.

This clone was counted ten times or more. The V call is TRBV14, the J call TRBJ2-7; D gene unclear. V lost 0 bases, J lost 9 bases, and 9 bases lay in between. The CDR3 is 12 amino acids. Per germline, CDR1 SGHDN and CDR2 FVKESK. CDR3: CASSQDRIRQYF. CDR3 bases: TGTGCCAGCAGCCAAGATAGGATTAGGCAGTACTTC.

This chain links TRBV11-2 with TRBJ2-7; D gene unclear. Trimming cost V 1 base and J 4 bases, with 8 bases left between them. Germline V gene lookup returns CDR1 SGHAT and CDR2 FQNNGV. This CDR3 has 13 residues. CDR3 region: CASSLGTLYEQYV. The CDR3 DNA is TGTGCCAGCAGCTTAGGTACCCTGTACGAGCAGTACGTC.

This clone was observed many times. This sequence joins TRBV18 and TRBJ2-1, with TRBD1 matching 9 bases. V was clipped by 3 bases and J by 7 bases; unmatched bases: 10. Germline V lookup: CDR1 KGHSH, CDR2 LQKENI. CDR3 length equals 16 residues. The CDR3 loop is CASSPPGQGLGNEQFF. The CDR3, as DNA: TGTGCCAGCTCACCCCCAGGACAGGGGCTGGGGAATGAGCAGTTCTTC.

This clone was seen repeatedly, ten times or more. The rearrangement uses TRBV7-9 and TRBJ2-7; the D gene is possibly TRBD2 (6 bases). The V end was cut by 5 bases, the J end by 3 bases, with 14 bases between. Germline-derived CDR1 and CDR2 are SEHNR and FQNEAQ (reference sequence). The CDR3 extends over 14 amino acids. CDR3 sequence reads: CASSRGGVNYEQYF. The CDR3 DNA reads TGTGCCAGCAGCCGGGGCGGGGTCAACTACGAGCAGTACTTC.

The chain links TRBV3-1 to TRBJ1-4; possibly TRBD1 for D (5 bases). Trimming cost V 4 bases and J 4 bases, with 10 bases left between them. The CDR3 covers 14 residues. Germline assignment: CDR1 LGHDT and CDR2 YNNKEL (reference sequence). The CDR3 loop reads CASSPRGHNEKLFF. In DNA form, the CDR3 reads TGTGCCAGCAGCCCCCGGGGCCATAATGAAAAACTGTTTTTT.

Worth noting for this clone: A read error may account for a junction end that differs from germline. The chain links TRBV13 to TRBJ1-3; D not resolved. Germline CDR1 PRHDT, CDR2 FYEKMQ (reference sequence). The CDR3 has 13 residues. CDR3 nucleotides: TGTGCCAGCAGCTTAGAGGGCCAGTCAAATGTTGTTTTT. Translating gives CASSLEGQSNVVF. Supplemented by reference TRBV13 and TRBJ1-3, the full variable domain reads AAGVIQSPRHLIKEKRETATLKCYPIPRHDTVYWYQQGPGQDPQFLISFYEKMQSDKGSIPDRFSAQQFSDYHSELNMSSLELGDSALYFCASSLEGQSNVVFGEGSWLTVV.

By share of the sample, this clone is medium-sized. The chain has TRBV6-1 and TRBJ1-1, with a possible D match to TRBD1 (5 bases). There are 13 residues in the CDR3. Germline V gene data show CDR1 as MNHNS and CDR2 as SASEGT. V was trimmed by 3 bases and J by 2 bases, leaving 7 bases between them. The CDR3 reads CASSERGNTEAFF. The CDR3 region has the DNA TGTGCCAGCAGTGAGAGGGGCAACACTGAAGCTTTCTTT.

This clone has just one count. The CDR3 here is CASSLASGTGGNTGELFF. CDR3 sequence (DNA): TGTGCCAGCAGCTTAGCATCCGGGACAGGGGGTAACACCGGGGAGCTGTTTTTT. The chain joins TRBV7-2 to TRBJ2-2; 11 bases are shared with TRBD1. CDR3 length: 18 amino acids. The ends lost 0 bases at V and 2 bases at J; junction bases unmatched: 5. From germline, CDR1 is SGHTA and CDR2 FQGNSA.

This clone was found many times. The V gene is TRBV15, the J gene TRBJ1-4; D unclear. The length of the CDR3 is 15 residues. The V end was cut by 4 bases, the J end by 3 bases, with 12 bases between. Per the germline V gene, CDR1 is LNHNV and CDR2 is YYDKDF (reference sequence). The chain's CDR3 is CATSIQQSPNEKLFF. CDR3 nucleotides: TGTGCCACCAGCATCCAACAGAGCCCTAATGAAAAACTGTTTTTT.

This clone occurred many times. DNA for the CDR3: TGCGCCAGCAGCCAACGCGAAATGAACACCGGGGAGCTGTTTTTT. As protein: CASSQREMNTGELFF. J is TRBJ2-2 and V is TRBV4-1; D ambiguous. The CDR3 length is 15 residues. Trimming removed 2 bases from V and 1 base from J, with 8 bases in between. Germline CDR1 and CDR2: MGHRA and YSYEKL.

Comment on this clone: The junction departs from germline at one end; a sequencing error may be responsible. The CDR3 DNA reads TGTGCCAGCAGTTACAGGGTTAAGTTACCCCGCCACTTT. It is translated as CASSYRVKLPRHF. This chain connects TRBV6-5 to TRBJ1-6; D remains unclear. Germline lookup yields CDR1 MNHEY and CDR2 SVGAGI. The CDR3 has 13 residues.

This clone was recorded a few times. This chain uses TRBV6-1 with TRBJ2-7; weak D call: TRBD1 (5 bases). The CDR3 spans 14 residues. V was shortened by 9 bases and J by 0 bases, with 15 bases between the two germline ends. Germline CDR1 is MNHNS and CDR2 is SASEGT. The CDR3 loop is CASSWGRSSYEQYF. The CDR3 region has the DNA TGTGCCAGTTCGTGGGGCAGAAGCTCCTACGAGCAGTACTTC.

This clone was detected ten times or more. Within the sample, other DNA sequences also encode this same CDR3. This rearrangement joins TRBV12-3 or TRBV12-4 to TRBJ2-1; 8 bases fit TRBD2. V trimming: 6 bases; J trimming: 4 bases; junction bases outside the gene matches: 14. CDR3 size: 17 residues. CDR3 in DNA: TGTGCCAGCAGCCCGGGGGGGGTTGGGCCGGGATACAATGAGCAGTTCTTC. Residues: CASSPGGVGPGYNEQFF.

This clone occurred a few times. The chain uses TRBV28 and TRBJ1-1; D is perhaps TRBD1 (5 bases). This CDR3 is 15 amino acids long. Germline CDR1 reads MDHEN; CDR2 reads SYDVKM. V was clipped by 7 bases and J by 1 base, with 16 bases between them. This chain's CDR3 is CASTPRGAPNTEAFF. The CDR3 nucleotides are TGTGCCAGCACCCCTCGAGGGGCCCCGAACACTGAAGCTTTCTTT. Combining the CDR3 with reference TRBV28 and TRBJ1-1 gives the whole variable domain DVKVTQSSRYLVKRTGEKVFLECVQDMDHENMFWYRQDPGLGLRLIYFSYDVKMKEKGDIPEGYSVSREKKERFSLILESASTNQTSMYLCASTPRGAPNTEAFFGQGTRLTVV.

Many counts were recorded for this clone. V is TRBV9 and J is TRBJ2-2; D is ambiguous. CDR1 is SGDLS and CDR2 is YYNGEE in the germline V gene. This CDR3 has 14 residues. The germline V and J ends were trimmed by 0 bases and 5 bases, with 8 bases remaining between them. The CDR3 is CASSVEGRTGELFF. In DNA, the CDR3 is TGTGCCAGCAGCGTAGAGGGCAGGACCGGGGAGCTGTTTTTT. The whole variable domain, remainder taken from reference TRBV9 and TRBJ2-2, is DSGVTQTPKHLITATGQRVTLRCSPRSGDLSVYWYQQSLDQGLQFLIQYYNGEERAKGNILERFSAQQFPDLHSELNLSSLELGDSALYFCASSVEGRTGELFFGEGSRLTVL.

By its share, this clone is medium-sized. The chain joins TRBV11-3 to TRBJ2-7; 7 bases are shared with TRBD1. CDR1 and CDR2 (germline): SGHNT, YENEEA. The CDR3 consists of 15 residues. V trimming: 5 bases; J trimming: 1 base; junction bases outside the gene matches: 8. The CDR3 DNA follows: TGTGCCAGCAGCAGACAGGGCCTTGATTCCTACGAGCAGTACTTC. It encodes CASSRQGLDSYEQYF.

In this sample, this clone turned up many times. This sequence joins TRBV6-2 or TRBV6-3 and TRBJ1-2, with D possibly being TRBD1 (6 bases). Looked up from germline, CDR1 is MNHEY and CDR2 is SVGEGT. This CDR3 is built from 12 residues. V lost 6 bases and J lost 8, with 13 bases in between. Here the CDR3 reads CASRTGTLGYTF. The DNA of the CDR3 is TGTGCCAGCAGGACCGGGACACTCGGCTACACCTTC.

This clone has a count of ten or more. This chain connects TRBV27 to TRBJ1-6, with TRBD1 identical over 8 bases. Per the germline V gene, CDR1 is MNHEY and CDR2 is SMNVEV (reference sequence). The V gene end was trimmed by 2 bases and the J gene end by 4 bases; junction bases not matched to a gene: 7. CDR3 length equals 17 residues. The CDR3 sequence is CASSLRRTGSYNSPLHF. CDR3 bases: TGTGCCAGCAGTTTAAGGAGGACAGGGAGTTATAATTCACCCCTCCACTTT.

This clone occurred many times. The chain uses TRBV2 and TRBJ1-1; 8 bases line up with TRBD1. In germline, CDR1 is SNHLY, CDR2 FYNNEI. There are 14 residues in the CDR3. J lost 1 base, V lost 4 bases, and 2 bases had no gene match. The CDR3 DNA sequence: TGTGCCAGCAGTGGACAGGGGCGGAACACTGAAGCTTTCTTT. It is translated as CASSGQGRNTEAFF.

This clone has at least ten counts. J is TRBJ1-4 and V is TRBV6-1, with a weak D call TRBD1 (6 bases). This CDR3 is built from 13 residues. Trimming took 5 bases from V and 9 from J, leaving 13 bases between them. Per germline, CDR1 MNHNS and CDR2 SASEGT. CDR3 nucleotides: TGTGCCAGCAGTATGGACAGCCCTAAAAAACTGTTTTTT. Its protein is CASSMDSPKKLFF.

This clone has a count of ten or more. This could be a read error, since a much larger clone is one nucleotide away. This chain joins TRBV7-3 and TRBJ2-1; unclear D gene. Germline CDR1 and CDR2: SGHTA and FQGTGA. V shed 1 base and J shed 0 bases, with 7 bases lying between them. This CDR3 is 15 amino acids long. For the CDR3, the DNA is TGTGCCAGCAGCTTAATATCAGCCTCCTACAATGAGCAGTTCTTC. Its protein product is CASSLISASYNEQFF. Filled out from reference TRBV7-3 and TRBJ2-1, the complete variable domain reads GAGVSQTPSNKVTEKGKYVELRCDPISGHTALYWYRQSLGQGPEFLIYFQGTGAADDSGLPNDRFFAVRPEGSVSTLKIQRTERGDSAVYLCASSLISASYNEQFFGPGTRLTVL.